In this sample, the clone carrying this T cell receptor beta chain turned up once. The antigen remains undetermined. The CDR3 consists of 13 residues. Germline CDR1 is DFQATT and CDR2 is SNEGSKA (reference sequence). V was cut by 0 bases and J by 4 bases, with 10 bases left in between. Via MiXCR, TCRdb re-called the reads, giving one row per CDR3 protein. The profile shows roughly 220,000 distinct CDR3 sequences, approximately 38% of them singletons. These data come from a study of T cell repertoires in cytomegalovirus infection. Points from the study as a whole: Predominance within the ex vivo response was attributable to HLA-C-restricted CMV-specific TCR beta clonotypes.

V usage is TRBV20-1 and J usage is TRBJ2-7; no definite D call. The origin of this receptor is a human donor in good health (CMV status not recorded). Some clones in this sample may be carry-over from other donors' samples. The source material was CD8+ T cells from cultured PBMCs, sampled from culture after CMV antigen stimulation. In DNA form, the CDR3 reads TGCAGTGCTAGAGATGCCCGAGGTTACGAGCAGTACTTC. As protein: CSARDARGYEQYF.